This TCR beta chain comes out of a study of blood T cell repertoires in COVID-19. The sample holds a few counts of this clone. The CDR3 is made up of 14 amino acids. CDR1 KGHSH and CDR2 LQKENI come from the germline V gene. V lost 2 bases, J lost 6 bases, and 4 bases stayed unmatched. Produced via immunoSEQ multiplex PCR; TCRdb's table is partial and in-frame only. The table shows about 220,000 clones, with around 85% occurring only once. Assignment of participants to cohorts was predicated upon participant-reported clinical history. The rearrangement joins TRBV18 to TRBJ2-7, with 10 positions matching TRBD1. This receptor was identified in a woman in her thirties or forties with acute COVID-19. Sequencing input: PBMCs or T cells enriched from blood (not recorded which). As DNA, the CDR3 is TGTGCCAGCTCACCATCCGGGACAGGGGCCGAGCAGTACTTC. Protein sequence: CASSPSGTGAEQYF.